Listed below are T cell receptor beta chains from one sample, sequenced in a study of CD8+ T cells in alopecia areata. Here immunoSEQ multiplex PCR was the method, and the copy in TCRdb shows in-frame clones only, minus some. The sample contains about 180,000 clones, 59% of which appear only once. The sample in question was CD4+ T cells sorted from blood, obtained at week 0. All receptors derive from a human donor with alopecia areata. Each CDR3 is given with its conserved first and last residue. A D gene is named only where the DNA matches it firmly. Rows give clone size only sometimes, using once, few, many, or a class for an expanded clone.

V gene	D gene	J gene	clone size	CDR3 protein	CDR3 DNA
TRBV30	NA	TRBJ2-7	NA	CAWSWGSRLYEQYF	TGTGCCTGGAGTTGGGGAAGCAGACTCTACGAGCAGTACTTC
TRBV5-1	NA	TRBJ1-2	NA	CASSLAPEAWGYTF	TGCGCCAGCAGCTTGGCGCCGGAGGCGTGGGGCTACACCTTC
TRBV15	NA	TRBJ1-3	few	CATSRAGNTIYF	TGTGCCACCAGTCGGGCTGGAAACACCATATATTTT
TRBV6-5	NA	TRBJ1-5	NA	CASSYGGNQPQHF	TGTGCCAGCAGTTACGGAGGGAATCAGCCCCAGCATTTT
TRBV6-5	NA	TRBJ1-2	once	CTSSYRGRGYTF	TGTACCAGCAGTTACAGAGGTCGGGGCTACACCTTC
TRBV5-1	TRBD1	TRBJ2-6	NA	CASSPGTGGLAGANVLTF	TGCGCCAGCAGCCCCGGGACAGGGGGCTTGGCTGGGGCCAACGTCCTGACTTTC
TRBV7-9	NA	TRBJ2-7	few	CASSLIAPLGEPRSYEQYF	TGTGCCAGCAGCTTAATAGCCCCCCTCGGGGAACCGCGCTCCTACGAGCAGTACTTC
TRBV25-1	NA	TRBJ1-6	once	CASSEFRGENSPLHF	TGTGCCAGCAGTGAATTCCGGGGGGAAAATTCACCCCTCCACTTT
TRBV10-3	TRBD2	TRBJ2-7	many	CAAGGRGSGYEQYF	TGTGCCGCTGGAGGGCGGGGGAGCGGCTACGAGCAGTACTTC
TRBV2	TRBD1	TRBJ1-3	many	CASSPWVPGQSSGNTIYF	TGTGCCAGCAGCCCCTGGGTTCCGGGACAGAGCTCTGGAAACACCATATATTTT
TRBV29-1	TRBD2	TRBJ2-5	NA	CSVEPGGVGFQYF	TGCAGCGTTGAACCGGGGGGGGTTGGGTTCCAGTACTTC
TRBV6-5	NA	TRBJ1-3	NA	CASSYSDVSSGNTIYF	TGTGCCAGCAGTTACTCGGATGTGAGCTCTGGAAACACCATATATTTT
TRBV30	NA	TRBJ2-5	NA	CAWSVGTAQETQYF	TGTGCCTGGAGTGTAGGTACAGCCCAAGAGACCCAGTACTTC
TRBV10-3	NA	TRBJ2-7	few	CAISGGSIVYEQYF	TGTGCCATCAGTGGAGGCAGCATCGTCTACGAGCAGTACTTC
TRBV7-9	NA	TRBJ1-2	NA	CASSLEGYTF	TGTGCCAGCAGCTTAGAGGGCTACACCTTC
TRBV18	TRBD1	TRBJ2-3	NA	CASSPPGQGSDTQYF	TGTGCCAGCTCACCACCGGGACAGGGCTCAGATACGCAGTATTTT
TRBV29-1	TRBD2	TRBJ2-5	few	CSVVRLAGDQETQYF	TGCAGCGTTGTCCGACTAGCGGGAGACCAAGAGACCCAGTACTTC
TRBV29-1	NA	TRBJ1-2	NA	CSGRDGGYGYTF	TGCAGCGGACGGGACGGAGGTTATGGCTACACCTTC
TRBV29-1	NA	TRBJ2-1	NA	CSVQFGSEQFF	TGCAGCGTTCAGTTCGGTTCTGAGCAGTTCTTC
TRBV10-3	NA	TRBJ1-5	once	CAIGTGAVQPQHF	TGTGCCATCGGAACCGGGGCCGTTCAGCCCCAGCATTTT
TRBV30	NA	TRBJ2-5	NA	CAWSDLKETQYF	TGTGCCTGGAGTGATCTAAAAGAGACCCAGTACTTC
TRBV15	NA	TRBJ1-2	NA	CATSREQGYGYTF	TGTGCCACCAGCAGAGAGCAGGGCTATGGCTACACCTTC
TRBV7-2	NA	TRBJ2-1	few	CASSFGVSEQFF	TGTGCCAGCAGCTTTGGCGTATCGGAGCAGTTCTTC
TRBV10-3	NA	TRBJ2-3	once	CAISLGRDTQYF	TGTGCCATCAGTCTCGGGCGTGATACGCAGTATTTT
TRBV29-1	NA	TRBJ2-3	NA	CSVVGVLADTQYF	TGCAGCGTTGTGGGGGTTCTCGCAGATACGCAGTATTTT
TRBV30	NA	TRBJ1-5	NA	CAWTEGGQPQHF	TGTGCCTGGACCGAGGGGGGTCAGCCCCAGCATTTT
TRBV19	TRBD2	TRBJ2-1	NA	CASKPTSGGYNEQFF	TGTGCCAGTAAGCCTACTAGCGGGGGGTACAATGAGCAGTTCTTC
TRBV20-1	NA	TRBJ1-1	NA	CSASHTEAFF	TGCAGTGCTAGTCACACTGAAGCTTTCTTT
TRBV4-2	NA	TRBJ2-2	NA	CASSQDLASRSTGELFF	TGTGCCAGCAGCCAAGATCTAGCTAGTCGCTCCACCGGGGAGCTGTTTTTT
TRBV11-3	NA	TRBJ1-2	NA	CASSSPGKRDYGYTF	TGTGCCAGCAGCTCTCCTGGCAAAAGGGACTATGGCTACACCTTC
TRBV11-2	NA	TRBJ1-6	once	CASSPGDKGTSPLHF	TGTGCCAGCAGCCCCGGGGACAAGGGAACCTCACCCCTCCACTTT
TRBV9	NA	TRBJ1-1	NA	CASSVDTTDTEAFF	TGTGCCAGCAGCGTCGACACAACCGACACTGAAGCTTTCTTT
TRBV29-1	NA	TRBJ2-7	NA	CSVTDKITYEQYF	TGCAGCGTTACCGACAAAATCACCTACGAGCAGTACTTC
TRBV2	NA	TRBJ1-2	few	CASTGGSYGYTF	TGTGCCAGCACCGGGGGCAGCTATGGCTACACCTTC
TRBV14	NA	TRBJ2-3	NA	CASSQDRAYAQYF	TGTGCCAGCAGCCAAGATAGGGCTTACGCGCAGTATTTT
TRBV29-1	NA	TRBJ2-2	NA	CSVGTVGELFF	TGCAGCGTTGGGACGGTCGGGGAGCTGTTTTTT
TRBV29-1	NA	TRBJ2-7	NA	CSVNEQGYEQYF	TGCAGCGTTAACGAACAGGGCTACGAGCAGTACTTC
TRBV4-1	NA	TRBJ1-6	NA	CASSQDLAGRVNSPLHF	TGCGCCAGCAGCCAAGATTTAGCAGGGAGGGTTAATTCACCCCTCCACTTT
TRBV10-3	TRBD1	TRBJ2-7	few	CAIGQGQGRYEQYF	TGTGCCATCGGGCAAGGACAGGGACGCTACGAGCAGTACTTC
TRBV30	NA	TRBJ1-1	NA	CAWSAQWVTEAFF	TGTGCCTGGAGTGCCCAATGGGTCACTGAAGCTTTCTTT
TRBV5-1	TRBD1	TRBJ2-5	NA	CASSATGRQETQYF	TGCGCCAGCAGCGCGACAGGGCGGCAAGAGACCCAGTACTTC
TRBV7-2	TRBD1	TRBJ1-2	NA	CASSYRQGGVYGYTF	TGTGCCAGCAGCTACCGACAGGGAGGAGTTTATGGCTACACCTTC
TRBV29-1	NA	TRBJ1-3	few	CSASGAGNTIYF	TGCAGCGCGTCAGGGGCTGGAAACACCATATATTTT
TRBV30	NA	TRBJ2-6	NA	CAWSPSGANVLTF	TGTGCCTGGAGTCCCTCTGGGGCCAACGTCCTGACTTTC
TRBV6-5	TRBD1	TRBJ1-3	NA	CASNFAGGAGNTIYF	TGTGCCAGCAACTTCGCAGGGGGAGCTGGAAACACCATATATTTT
TRBV30	NA	TRBJ1-4	NA	CAWSRWTPNEKLFF	TGTGCCTGGAGCAGATGGACCCCGAATGAAAAACTGTTTTTT
TRBV5-1	NA	TRBJ2-3	NA	CASSPKRQPDTQYF	TGCGCCAGCAGTCCGAAACGACAGCCGGATACGCAGTATTTT
TRBV14	NA	TRBJ2-1	NA	CASSPRRGWDEQFF	TGTGCCAGCAGCCCCCGCAGGGGATGGGATGAGCAGTTCTTC
TRBV29-1	NA	TRBJ2-7	NA	CRVDRAYEQYF	TGCAGGGTAGACAGAGCCTACGAGCAGTACTTC
TRBV6-5	TRBD1	TRBJ1-6	NA	CASSARTGAPLF	TGTGCCAGCAGCGCCCGGACAGGGGCCCCTCTCTTT
TRBV30	TRBD1	TRBJ2-5	NA	CAWTIGSTGLQETQYF	TGTGCCTGGACCATAGGCTCGACAGGGCTTCAAGAGACCCAGTACTTC
TRBV29-1	NA	TRBJ2-3	NA	CSVARGSTDTQYF	TGCAGCGTTGCTCGGGGTAGCACAGATACGCAGTATTTT